This T cell receptor (beta chain) was found in a study of beta chain features in type 1 diabetes. Study-level findings and limits: In these data, an HLA type influence on TCRB rearrangement remained unresolved.

The CDR3 spans 17 residues. Germline CDR1 is SGHDN and CDR2 is FVKESK. Trimming removed 4 bases from V and 2 bases from J, with 20 bases in between. Turning to this clone: The antigen remains undetermined.

TCRB transcripts that were expressed got sequenced, as all of the isolated RNA had been reverse transcribed. TCRdb's copy holds only in-frame clones and misses some; the assay was immunoSEQ multiplex PCR. The repertoire holds about 400,000 clones, about 12% seen once, with 0.017% in the top ten. Sorted CD4+ subsets: naive, central memory, regulatory, stem cell-like memory (CD45RO/CCR7/CD25/CD127/CD95/CD27 panel). Post-sort purity exceeded 95% for all sorted populations. Material: naive CD4+ T cells from blood. The TCR comes from a young man in good health. The chain combines TRBV14 with TRBJ1-1; a weak D match, TRBD1 (6 bases). CDR3 sequence (DNA): TGTGCCAGCAGCCCGTTTAGTGGACGTGGGGGCAACACTGAAGCTTTCTTT. Protein product: CASSPFSGRGGNTEAFF.